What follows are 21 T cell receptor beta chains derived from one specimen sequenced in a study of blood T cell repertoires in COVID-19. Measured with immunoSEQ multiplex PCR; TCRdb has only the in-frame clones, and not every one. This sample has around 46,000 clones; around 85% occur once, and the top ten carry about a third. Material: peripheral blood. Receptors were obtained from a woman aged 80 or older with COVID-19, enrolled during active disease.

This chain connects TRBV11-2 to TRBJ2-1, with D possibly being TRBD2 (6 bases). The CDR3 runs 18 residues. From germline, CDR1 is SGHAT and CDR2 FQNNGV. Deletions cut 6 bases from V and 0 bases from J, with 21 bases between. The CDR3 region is CASRSIRGSASSYNEQFF. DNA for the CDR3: TGTGCCAGCAGATCGATACGGGGGAGCGCCAGCTCCTACAATGAGCAGTTCTTC. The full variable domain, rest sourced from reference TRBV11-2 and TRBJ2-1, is EAGVAQSPRYKIIEKRQSVAFWCNPISGHATLYWYQQILGQGPKLLIQFQNNGVVDDSQLPKDRFSAERLKGVDSTLKIQPAKLEDSAVYLCASRSIRGSASSYNEQFFGPGTRLTVL.

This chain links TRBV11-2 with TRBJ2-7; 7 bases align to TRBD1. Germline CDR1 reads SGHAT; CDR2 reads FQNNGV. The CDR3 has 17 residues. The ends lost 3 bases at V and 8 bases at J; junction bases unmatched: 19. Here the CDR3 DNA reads TGTGCCAGCAGCTTTGTGAACGCCCGTGGACAGGTAGGTAAGCAGTACTTC. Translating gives CASSFVNARGQVGKQYF.

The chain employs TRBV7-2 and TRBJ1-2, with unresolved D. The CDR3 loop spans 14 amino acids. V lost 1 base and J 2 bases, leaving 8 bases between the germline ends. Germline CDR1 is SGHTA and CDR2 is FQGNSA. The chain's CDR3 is CASSLVAGNYGYTF. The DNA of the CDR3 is TGTGCCAGCAGCTTAGTTGCGGGGAACTATGGCTACACCTTC. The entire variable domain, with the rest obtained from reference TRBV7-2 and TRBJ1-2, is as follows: GAGVSQSPSNKVTEKGKDVELRCDPISGHTALYWYRQSLGQGLEFLIYFQGNSAPDKSGLPSDRFSAERTGGSVSTLTIQRTQQEDSAVYLCASSLVAGNYGYTFGSGTRLTVV.

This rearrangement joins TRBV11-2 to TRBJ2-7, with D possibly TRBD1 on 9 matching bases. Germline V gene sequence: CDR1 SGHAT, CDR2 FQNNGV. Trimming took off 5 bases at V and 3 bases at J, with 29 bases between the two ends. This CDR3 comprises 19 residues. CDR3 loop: CASSLNPGQGGTRVYEQYF. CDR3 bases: TGTGCCAGCAGCCTGAACCCGGGACAGGGCGGGACTAGGGTCTACGAGCAGTACTTC.

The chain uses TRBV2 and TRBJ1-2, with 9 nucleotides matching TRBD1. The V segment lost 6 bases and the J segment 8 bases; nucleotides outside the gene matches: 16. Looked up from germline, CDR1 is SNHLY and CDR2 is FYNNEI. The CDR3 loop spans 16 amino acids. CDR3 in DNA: TGTGCCAGCAGAGGCGGGACAGGGAGCGATTATGGCGGCTACACCTTC. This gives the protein CASRGGTGSDYGGYTF.

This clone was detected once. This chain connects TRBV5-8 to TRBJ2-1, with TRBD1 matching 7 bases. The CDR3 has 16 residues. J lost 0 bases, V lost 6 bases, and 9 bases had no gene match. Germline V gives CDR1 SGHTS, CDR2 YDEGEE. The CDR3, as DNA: TGTGCCAGCAAGGAAACAGGGGCGAGCTCCTACAATGAGCAGTTCTTC. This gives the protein CASKETGASSYNEQFF.

In DNA, the CDR3 is TGTGCCAGCAGCGTGAGGGCGGGGACTAGCGCATCATACGAGCAGTACTTC. It translates to CASSVRAGTSASYEQYF. The chain is built from TRBV7-2 and TRBJ2-7, with 10 nucleotides matching TRBD2. The CDR3 is made up of 17 amino acids. J was trimmed by 4 bases and V by 5 bases; bases with no gene match: 14. The V gene's germline CDR1 is SGHTA and CDR2 FQGNSA.

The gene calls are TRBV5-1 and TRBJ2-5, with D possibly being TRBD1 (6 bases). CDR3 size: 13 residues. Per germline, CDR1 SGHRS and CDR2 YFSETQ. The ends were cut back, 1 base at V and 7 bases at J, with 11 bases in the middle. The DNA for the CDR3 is TGCGCCAGCAGCTTGTTCCAGGGGAGGACCCAGTACTTC. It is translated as CASSLFQGRTQYF.

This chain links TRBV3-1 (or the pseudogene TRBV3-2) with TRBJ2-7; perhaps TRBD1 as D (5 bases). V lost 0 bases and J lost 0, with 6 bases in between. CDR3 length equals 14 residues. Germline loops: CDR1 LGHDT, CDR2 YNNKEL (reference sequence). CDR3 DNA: TGTGCCAGCAGCCAAGATGACAGCTCCTACGAGCAGTACTTC. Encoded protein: CASSQDDSSYEQYF.

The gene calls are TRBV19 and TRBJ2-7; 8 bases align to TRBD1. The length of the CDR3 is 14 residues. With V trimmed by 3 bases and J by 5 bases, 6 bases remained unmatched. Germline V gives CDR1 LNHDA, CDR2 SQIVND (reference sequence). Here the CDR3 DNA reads TGTGCCAGTAGTATTAGGACAGGGAAAAACGAGCAGTACTTC. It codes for CASSIRTGKNEQYF. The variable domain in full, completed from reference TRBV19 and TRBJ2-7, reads DGGITQSPKYLFRKEGQNVTLSCEQNLNHDAMYWYRQDPGQGLRLIYYSQIVNDFQKGDIAEGYSVSREKKESFPLTVTSAQKNPTAFYLCASSIRTGKNEQYFGPGTRLTVT.

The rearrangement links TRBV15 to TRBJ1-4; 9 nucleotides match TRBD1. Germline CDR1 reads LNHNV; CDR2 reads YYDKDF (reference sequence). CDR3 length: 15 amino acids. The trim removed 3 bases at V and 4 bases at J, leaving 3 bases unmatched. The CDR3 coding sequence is TGTGCCACCAGCAGTTCGGGACAGGGTAATGAAAAACTGTTTTTT. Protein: CATSSSGQGNEKLFF.

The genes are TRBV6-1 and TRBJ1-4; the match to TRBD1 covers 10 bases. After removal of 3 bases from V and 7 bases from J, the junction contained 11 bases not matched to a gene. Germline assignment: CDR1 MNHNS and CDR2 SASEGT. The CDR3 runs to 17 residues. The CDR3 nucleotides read TGTGCCAGCAGTGAGTTCGGTATGGGACAGGGGTTTGAAAAACTGTTTTTT. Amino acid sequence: CASSEFGMGQGFEKLFF.

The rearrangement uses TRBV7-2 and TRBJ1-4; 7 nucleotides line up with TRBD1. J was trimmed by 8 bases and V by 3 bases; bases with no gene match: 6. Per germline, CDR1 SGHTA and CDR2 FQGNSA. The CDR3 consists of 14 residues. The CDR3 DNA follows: TGTGCCAGCAGCTTTTGGCAGGGGGACGAAAAACTGTTTTTT. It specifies CASSFWQGDEKLFF. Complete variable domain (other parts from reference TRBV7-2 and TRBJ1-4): GAGVSQSPSNKVTEKGKDVELRCDPISGHTALYWYRQSLGQGLEFLIYFQGNSAPDKSGLPSDRFSAERTGGSVSTLTIQRTQQEDSAVYLCASSFWQGDEKLFFGSGTQLSVL.

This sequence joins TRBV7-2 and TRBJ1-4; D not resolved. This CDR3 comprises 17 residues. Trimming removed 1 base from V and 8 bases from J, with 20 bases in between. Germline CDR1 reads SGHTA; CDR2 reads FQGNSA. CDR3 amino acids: CASSLGPALGVGEKLFF. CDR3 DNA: TGTGCCAGCAGCTTAGGGCCAGCCCTCGGGGTAGGGGAAAAACTGTTTTTT.

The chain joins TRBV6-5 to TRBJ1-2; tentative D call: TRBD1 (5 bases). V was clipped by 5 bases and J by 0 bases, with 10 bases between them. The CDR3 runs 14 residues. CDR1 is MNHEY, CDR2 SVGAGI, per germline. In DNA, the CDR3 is TGTGCCAGCAGTACTAAAGGGGCTAACTATGGCTACACCTTC. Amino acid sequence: CASSTKGANYGYTF.

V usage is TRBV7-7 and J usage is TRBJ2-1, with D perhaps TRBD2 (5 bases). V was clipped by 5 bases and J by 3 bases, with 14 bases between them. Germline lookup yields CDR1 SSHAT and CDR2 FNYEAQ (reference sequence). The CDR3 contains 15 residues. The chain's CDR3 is CASSLTDGNYNEQFF. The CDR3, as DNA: TGTGCCAGCAGCCTTACGGACGGGAACTACAATGAGCAGTTCTTC.

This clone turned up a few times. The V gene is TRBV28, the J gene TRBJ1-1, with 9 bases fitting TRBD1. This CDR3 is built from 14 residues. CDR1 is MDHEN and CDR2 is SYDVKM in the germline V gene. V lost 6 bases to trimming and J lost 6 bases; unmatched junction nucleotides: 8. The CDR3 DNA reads TGTGCCAGCAGACTAACAGGGGGCCGTGCTGAAGCTTTCTTT. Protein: CASRLTGGRAEAFF.

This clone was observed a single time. DNA of the CDR3: TGTGCCAGCAGTCGCTCTCTAGCGGGAGTATCCAACTACAATGAGCAGTTCTTC. Translation gives CASSRSLAGVSNYNEQFF. This sequence joins TRBV7-9 and TRBJ2-1, with 10 bases that match TRBD2. The germline V gene encodes CDR1 SEHNR and CDR2 FQNEAQ (reference sequence). The CDR3 loop spans 18 amino acids. Trimming cost V 6 bases and J 3 bases; bases outside gene matches: 14. Based on the CDR3 plus reference TRBV7-9 and TRBJ2-1, the full variable domain is DTGVSQNPRHKITKRGQNVTFRCDPISEHNRLYWYRQTLGQGPEFLTYFQNEAQLEKSRLLSDRFSAERPKGSFSTLEIQRTEQGDSAMYLCASSRSLAGVSNYNEQFFGPGTRLTVL.

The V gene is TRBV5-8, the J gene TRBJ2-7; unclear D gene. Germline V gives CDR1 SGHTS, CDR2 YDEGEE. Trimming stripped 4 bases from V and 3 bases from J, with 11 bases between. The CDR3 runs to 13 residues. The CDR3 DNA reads TGTGCCAGCAGCCGCAGGATGGGCTACGAGCAGTACTTC. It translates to CASSRRMGYEQYF.

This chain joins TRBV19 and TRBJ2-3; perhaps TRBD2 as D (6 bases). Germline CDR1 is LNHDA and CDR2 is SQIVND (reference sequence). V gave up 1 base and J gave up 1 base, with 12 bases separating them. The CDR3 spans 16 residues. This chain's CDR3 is CASSIGAGLRTDTQYF. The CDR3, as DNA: TGTGCCAGTAGTATAGGGGCGGGGTTACGCACAGATACGCAGTATTTT.

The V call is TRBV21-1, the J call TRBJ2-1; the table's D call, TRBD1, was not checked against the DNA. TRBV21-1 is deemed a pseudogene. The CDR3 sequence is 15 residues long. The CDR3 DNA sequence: TGTGCCAGCAGCAAAGGGACAGGGGGACCCAATGAGCAGTTCTTC. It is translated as CASSKGTGGPNEQFF.